Only one count was recorded for the clone carrying this T cell receptor (beta chain). The CDR3 consists of 15 residues. V was cut by 5 bases and J by 5 bases, with 16 bases left in between. The germline V gene has CDR1 SGHTA and CDR2 FQGTGA. The data originate from a study of blood T cell repertoires in COVID-19. About the research overall: Sites in the United States, Italy and Spain provided acute and convalescent COVID-19 samples. The analysed material was cDNA or gDNA that came from T cells, B-cell-depleted T cells, or PBMCs.

Sequenced by immunoSEQ multiplex PCR; TCRdb stores in-frame clones only, minus some. The table has 250,000 to 350,000 clones, approximately 88% seen once. The clonotype was recovered from a human donor with COVID-19, enrolled during active disease. The donor label of this sample is uncertain. This chain connects TRBV7-3 to TRBJ2-1; the D is unclear. Sequencing was carried out using peripheral blood. CDR3: CASSPVAVPNNEQFF. The CDR3 DNA reads TGTGCCAGCAGCCCCGTAGCAGTGCCCAACAATGAGCAGTTCTTC.